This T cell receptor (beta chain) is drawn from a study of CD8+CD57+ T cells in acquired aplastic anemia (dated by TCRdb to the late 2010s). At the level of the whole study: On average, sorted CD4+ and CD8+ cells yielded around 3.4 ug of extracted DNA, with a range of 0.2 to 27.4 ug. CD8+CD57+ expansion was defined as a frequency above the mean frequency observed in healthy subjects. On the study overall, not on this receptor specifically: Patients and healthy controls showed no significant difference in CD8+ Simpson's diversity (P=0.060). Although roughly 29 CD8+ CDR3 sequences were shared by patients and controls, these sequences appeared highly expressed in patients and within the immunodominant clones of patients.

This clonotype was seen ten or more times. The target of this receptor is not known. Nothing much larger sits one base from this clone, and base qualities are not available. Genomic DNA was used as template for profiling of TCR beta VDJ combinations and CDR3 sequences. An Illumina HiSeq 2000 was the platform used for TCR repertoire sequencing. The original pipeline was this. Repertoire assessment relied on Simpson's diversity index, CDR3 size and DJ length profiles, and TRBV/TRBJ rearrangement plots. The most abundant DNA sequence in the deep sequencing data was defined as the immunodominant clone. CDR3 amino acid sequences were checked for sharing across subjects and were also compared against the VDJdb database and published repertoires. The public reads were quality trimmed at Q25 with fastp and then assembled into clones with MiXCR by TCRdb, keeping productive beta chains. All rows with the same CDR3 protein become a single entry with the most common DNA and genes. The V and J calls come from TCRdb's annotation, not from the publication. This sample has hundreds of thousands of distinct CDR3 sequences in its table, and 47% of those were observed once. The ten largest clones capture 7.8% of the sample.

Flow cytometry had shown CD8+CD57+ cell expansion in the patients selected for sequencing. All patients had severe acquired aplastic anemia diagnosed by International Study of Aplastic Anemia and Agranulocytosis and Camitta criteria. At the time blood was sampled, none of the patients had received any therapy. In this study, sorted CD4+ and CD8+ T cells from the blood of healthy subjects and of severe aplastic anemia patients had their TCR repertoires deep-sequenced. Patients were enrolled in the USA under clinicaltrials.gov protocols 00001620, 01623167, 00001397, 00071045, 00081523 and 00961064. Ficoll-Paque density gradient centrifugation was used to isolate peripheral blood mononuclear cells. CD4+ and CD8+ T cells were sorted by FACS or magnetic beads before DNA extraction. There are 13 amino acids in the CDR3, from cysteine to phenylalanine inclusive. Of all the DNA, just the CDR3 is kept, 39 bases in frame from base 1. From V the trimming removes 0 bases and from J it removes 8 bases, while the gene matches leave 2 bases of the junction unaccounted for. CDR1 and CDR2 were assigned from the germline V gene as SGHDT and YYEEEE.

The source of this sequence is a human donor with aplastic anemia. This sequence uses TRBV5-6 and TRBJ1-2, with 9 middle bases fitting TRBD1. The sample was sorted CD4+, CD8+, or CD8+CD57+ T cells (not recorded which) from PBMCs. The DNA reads TGTGCCAGCAGCTTGGGGACAGGGGACGGCTACACCTTC. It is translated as CASSLGTGDGYTF.